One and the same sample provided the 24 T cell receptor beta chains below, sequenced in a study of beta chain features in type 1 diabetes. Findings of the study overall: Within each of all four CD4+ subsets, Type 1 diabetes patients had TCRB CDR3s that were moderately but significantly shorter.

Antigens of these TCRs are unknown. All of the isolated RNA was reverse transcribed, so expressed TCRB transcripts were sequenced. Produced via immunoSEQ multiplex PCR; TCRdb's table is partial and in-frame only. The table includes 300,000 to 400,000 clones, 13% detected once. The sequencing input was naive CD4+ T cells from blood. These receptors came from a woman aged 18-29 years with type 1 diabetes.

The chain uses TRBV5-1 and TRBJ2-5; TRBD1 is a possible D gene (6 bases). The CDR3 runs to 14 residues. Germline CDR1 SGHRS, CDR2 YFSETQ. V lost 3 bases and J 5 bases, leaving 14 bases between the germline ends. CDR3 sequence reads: CASSSGHLRETQYF. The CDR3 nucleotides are TGCGCCAGCAGCTCGGGACACCTACGGGAGACCCAGTACTTC.

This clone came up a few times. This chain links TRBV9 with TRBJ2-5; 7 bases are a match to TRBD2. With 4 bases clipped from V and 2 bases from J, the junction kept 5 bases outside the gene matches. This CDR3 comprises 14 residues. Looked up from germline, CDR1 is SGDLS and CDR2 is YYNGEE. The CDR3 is CASSPGRTQETQYF. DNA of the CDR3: TGTGCCAGCAGCCCCGGGAGGACGCAAGAGACCCAGTACTTC.

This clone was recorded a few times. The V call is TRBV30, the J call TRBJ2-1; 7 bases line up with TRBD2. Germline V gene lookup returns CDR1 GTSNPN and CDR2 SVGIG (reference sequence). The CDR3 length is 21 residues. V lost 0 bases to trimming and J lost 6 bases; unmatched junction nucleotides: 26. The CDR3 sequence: CAWSVGREWSPRFPSSNEQFF. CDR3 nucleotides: TGTGCCTGGAGTGTAGGGCGGGAGTGGTCGCCTCGGTTCCCCTCAAGCAATGAGCAGTTCTTC.

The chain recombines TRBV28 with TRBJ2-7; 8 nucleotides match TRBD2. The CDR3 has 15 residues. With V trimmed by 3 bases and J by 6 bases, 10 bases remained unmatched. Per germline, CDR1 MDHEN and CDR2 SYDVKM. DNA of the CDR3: TGTGCCAGCAGTTTGCGGGGGGCCGGAGGTGTCGAGCAGTACTTC. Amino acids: CASSLRGAGGVEQYF.

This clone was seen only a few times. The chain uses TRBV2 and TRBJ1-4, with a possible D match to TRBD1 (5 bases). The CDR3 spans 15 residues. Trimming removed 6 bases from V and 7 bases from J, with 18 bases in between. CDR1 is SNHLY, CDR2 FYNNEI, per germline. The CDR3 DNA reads TGTGCCAGCAGCCGCTTAGGGGAACCTTCTGAAAAACTGTTTTTT. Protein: CASSRLGEPSEKLFF. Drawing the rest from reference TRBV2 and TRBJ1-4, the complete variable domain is EPEVTQTPSHQVTQMGQEVILRCVPISNHLYFYWYRQILGQKVEFLVSFYNNEISEKSEIFDDQFSVERPDGSNFTLKIRSTKLEDSAMYFCASSRLGEPSEKLFFGSGTQLSVL.

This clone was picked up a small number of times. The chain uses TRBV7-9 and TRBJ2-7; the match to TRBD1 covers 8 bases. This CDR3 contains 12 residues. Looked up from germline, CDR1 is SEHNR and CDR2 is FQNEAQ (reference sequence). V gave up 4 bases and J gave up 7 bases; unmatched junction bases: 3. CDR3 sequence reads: CASSSTGVEQYV. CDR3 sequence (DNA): TGTGCCAGCAGCTCGACAGGGGTTGAGCAGTACGTC.

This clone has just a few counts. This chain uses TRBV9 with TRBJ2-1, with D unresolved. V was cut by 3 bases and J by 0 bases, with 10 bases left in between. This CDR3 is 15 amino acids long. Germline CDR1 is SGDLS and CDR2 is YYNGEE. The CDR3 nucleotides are TGTGCCAGCAGCGCCCTAATTGGCTCCTACAATGAGCAGTTCTTC. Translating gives CASSALIGSYNEQFF.

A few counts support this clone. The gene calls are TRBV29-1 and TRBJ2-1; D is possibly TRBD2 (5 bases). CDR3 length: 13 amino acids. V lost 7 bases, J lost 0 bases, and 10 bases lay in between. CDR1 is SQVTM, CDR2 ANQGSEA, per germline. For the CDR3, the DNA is TGCAGCGGGAGGCGAAGCTCCTACAATGAGCAGTTCTTC. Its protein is CSGRRSSYNEQFF.

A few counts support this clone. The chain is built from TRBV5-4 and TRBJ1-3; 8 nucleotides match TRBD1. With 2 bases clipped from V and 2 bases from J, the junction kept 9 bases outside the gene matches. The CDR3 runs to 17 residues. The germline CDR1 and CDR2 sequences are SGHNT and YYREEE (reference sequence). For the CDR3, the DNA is TGTGCCAGCAGCTTCAGACAGGGGATTGGGGCTGGAAACACCATATATTTT. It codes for CASSFRQGIGAGNTIYF.

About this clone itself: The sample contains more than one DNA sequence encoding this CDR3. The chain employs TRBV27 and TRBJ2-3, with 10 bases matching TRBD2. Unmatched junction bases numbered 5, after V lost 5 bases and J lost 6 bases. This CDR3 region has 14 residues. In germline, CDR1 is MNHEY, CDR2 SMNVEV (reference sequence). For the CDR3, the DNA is TGTGCCAGCAGTCTCCGACTAGCGGGCGATACGCAGTATTTT. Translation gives CASSLRLAGDTQYF.

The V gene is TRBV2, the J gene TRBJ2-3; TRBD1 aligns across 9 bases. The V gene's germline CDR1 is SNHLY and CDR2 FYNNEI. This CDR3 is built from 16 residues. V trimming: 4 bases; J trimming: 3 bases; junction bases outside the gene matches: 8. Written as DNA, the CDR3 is TGTGCCAGCAGTGCAACCGCGGGACAGGGAACAGATACGCAGTATTTT. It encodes CASSATAGQGTDTQYF.

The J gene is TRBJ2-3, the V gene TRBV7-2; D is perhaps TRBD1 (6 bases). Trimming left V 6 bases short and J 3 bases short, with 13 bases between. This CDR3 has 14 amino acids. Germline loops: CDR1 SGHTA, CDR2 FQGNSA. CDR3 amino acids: CASRPTGGTDTQYF. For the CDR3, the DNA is TGTGCCAGCAGGCCGACAGGCGGAACAGATACGCAGTATTTT. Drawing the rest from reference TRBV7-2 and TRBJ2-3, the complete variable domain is GAGVSQSPSNKVTEKGKDVELRCDPISGHTALYWYRQSLGQGLEFLIYFQGNSAPDKSGLPSDRFSAERTGGSVSTLTIQRTQQEDSAVYLCASRPTGGTDTQYFGPGTRLTVL.

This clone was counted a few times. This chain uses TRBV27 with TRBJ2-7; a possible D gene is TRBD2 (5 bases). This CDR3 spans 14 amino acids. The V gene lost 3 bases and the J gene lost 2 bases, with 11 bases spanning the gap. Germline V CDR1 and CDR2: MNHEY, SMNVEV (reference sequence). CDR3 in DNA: TGTGCCAGCAGTTTGAGTGGGAGCCCCTACGAGCAGTACGTC. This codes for CASSLSGSPYEQYV.

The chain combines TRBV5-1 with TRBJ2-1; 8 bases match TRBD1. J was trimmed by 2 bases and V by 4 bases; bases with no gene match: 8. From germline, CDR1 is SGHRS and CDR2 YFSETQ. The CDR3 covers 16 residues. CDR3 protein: CASSILGQGAYNEQFF. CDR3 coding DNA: TGCGCCAGCAGCATACTCGGACAGGGAGCCTACAATGAGCAGTTCTTC.

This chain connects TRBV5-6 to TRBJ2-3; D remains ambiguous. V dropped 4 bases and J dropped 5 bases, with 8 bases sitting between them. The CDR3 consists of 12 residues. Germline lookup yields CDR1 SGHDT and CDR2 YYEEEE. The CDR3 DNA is TGTGCCAGCAGCCCCACGGTAGATACGCAGTATTTT. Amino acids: CASSPTVDTQYF.

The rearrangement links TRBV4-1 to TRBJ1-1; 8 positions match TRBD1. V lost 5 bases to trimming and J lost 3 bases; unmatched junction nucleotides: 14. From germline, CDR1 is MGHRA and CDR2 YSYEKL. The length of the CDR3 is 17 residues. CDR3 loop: CASSLALRQGWDTEAFF. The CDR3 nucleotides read TGCGCCAGCAGCTTGGCCCTCCGACAGGGGTGGGACACTGAAGCTTTCTTT.

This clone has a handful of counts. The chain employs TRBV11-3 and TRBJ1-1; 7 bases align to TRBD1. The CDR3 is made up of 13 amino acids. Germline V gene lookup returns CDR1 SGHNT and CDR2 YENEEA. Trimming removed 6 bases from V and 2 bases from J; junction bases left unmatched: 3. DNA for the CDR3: TGTGCCAGCAGGTACAGGGGTAACACTGAAGCTTTCTTT. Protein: CASRYRGNTEAFF. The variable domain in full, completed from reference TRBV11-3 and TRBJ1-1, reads EAGVVQSPRYKIIEKKQPVAFWCNPISGHNTLYWYLQNLGQGPELLIRYENEEAVDDSQLPKDRFSAERLKGVDSTLKIQPAELGDSAVYLCASRYRGNTEAFFGQGTRLTVV.

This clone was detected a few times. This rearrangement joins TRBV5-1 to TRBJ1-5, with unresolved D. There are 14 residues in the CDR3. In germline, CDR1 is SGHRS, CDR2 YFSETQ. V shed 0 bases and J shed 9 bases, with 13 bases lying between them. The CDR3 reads CASSLDSTGGPQHF. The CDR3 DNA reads TGCGCCAGCAGCTTGGACAGCACGGGAGGGCCCCAGCATTTT.

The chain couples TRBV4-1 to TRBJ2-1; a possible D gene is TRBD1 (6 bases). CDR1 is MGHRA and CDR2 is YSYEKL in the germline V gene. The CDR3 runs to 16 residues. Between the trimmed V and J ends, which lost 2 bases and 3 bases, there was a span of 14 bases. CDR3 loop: CASSQPDRSYYNEQFF. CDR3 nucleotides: TGCGCCAGCAGCCAACCCGACAGGAGCTACTACAATGAGCAGTTCTTC.

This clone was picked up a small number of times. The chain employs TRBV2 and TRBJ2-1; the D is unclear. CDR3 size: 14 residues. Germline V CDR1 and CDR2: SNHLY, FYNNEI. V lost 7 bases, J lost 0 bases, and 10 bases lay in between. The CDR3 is CASTYLSSYNEQFF. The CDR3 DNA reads TGTGCCAGCACTTACCTAAGCTCCTACAATGAGCAGTTCTTC.

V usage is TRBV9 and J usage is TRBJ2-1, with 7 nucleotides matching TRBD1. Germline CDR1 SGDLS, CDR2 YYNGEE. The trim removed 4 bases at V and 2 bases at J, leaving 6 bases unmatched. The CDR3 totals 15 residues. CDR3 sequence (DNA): TGTGCCAGCAGCTTACAGGGGTGGACCTACAATGAGCAGTTCTTC. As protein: CASSLQGWTYNEQFF.

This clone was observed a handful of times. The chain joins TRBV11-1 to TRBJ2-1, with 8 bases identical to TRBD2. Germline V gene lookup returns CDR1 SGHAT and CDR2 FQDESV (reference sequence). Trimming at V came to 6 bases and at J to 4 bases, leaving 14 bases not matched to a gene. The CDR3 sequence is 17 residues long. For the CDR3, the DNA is TGTGCCAGCAGACCGGGGGGGAGGAGCGGGTTATACAATGAGCAGTTCTTC. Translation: CASRPGGRSGLYNEQFF.

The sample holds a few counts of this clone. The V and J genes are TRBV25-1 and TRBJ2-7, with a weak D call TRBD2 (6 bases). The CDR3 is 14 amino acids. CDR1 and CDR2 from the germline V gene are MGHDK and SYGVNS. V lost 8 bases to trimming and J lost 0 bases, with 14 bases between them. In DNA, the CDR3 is TGTGCCAGCCAAAGGGACTTCGACTCCTACGAGCAGTACTTC. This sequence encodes CASQRDFDSYEQYF.

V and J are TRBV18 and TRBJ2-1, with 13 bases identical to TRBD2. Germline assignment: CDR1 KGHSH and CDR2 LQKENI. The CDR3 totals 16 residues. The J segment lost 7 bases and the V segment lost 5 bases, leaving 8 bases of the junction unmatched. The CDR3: CASSTGTSGTLNEQFF. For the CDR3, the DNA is TGTGCCAGCTCAACCGGGACTAGCGGGACTTTAAATGAGCAGTTCTTC.